The 21 T cell receptor beta chains reported below all come from one sample, sequenced in a study of cytomegalovirus exposure and HLA in healthy donors. In the PCR, 60 Vbeta and 13 Jbeta primers were used. TCRdb keeps only in-frame clones here, not all; method: immunoSEQ multiplex PCR. The sample has 200,000 to 250,000 clones, approximately 78% seen once. Specimen: PBMCs. The receptors shown here come from a woman in her forties in good health and CMV-seronegative.

J is TRBJ1-5 and V is TRBV7-9, with D perhaps matching TRBD1 (5 bases). The CDR3 extends over 13 amino acids. Per germline, CDR1 SEHNR and CDR2 FQNEAQ (reference sequence). V was clipped by 1 base and J by 4 bases, with 5 bases between them. The CDR3 sequence: CASSLGTNQPQHF. The CDR3 nucleotides read TGTGCCAGCAGCTTAGGGACAAATCAGCCCCAGCATTTT.

The J gene is TRBJ2-7, the V gene TRBV6-4; 8 positions match TRBD1. The ends lost 8 bases at V and 3 bases at J; junction bases unmatched: 6. The germline V gene has CDR1 MRHNA and CDR2 SNTAGT. The CDR3 is 13 amino acids. CDR3 region: CASGRDRLYEQYF. As DNA, the CDR3 is TGTGCCAGCGGCCGGGACAGGCTCTACGAGCAGTACTTC.

The chain recombines TRBV10-1 with TRBJ2-5; possibly TRBD1 for D (6 bases). V lost 3 bases and J 4 bases, leaving 9 bases between the germline ends. CDR3 length: 13 residues. Per germline, CDR1 WNHNN and CDR2 SYGVQD (reference sequence). The CDR3 DNA is TGCGCCAGCAGTGAACAGGGTGGAGAGACCCAGTACTTC. Translation gives CASSEQGGETQYF.

The genes are TRBV19 and TRBJ1-5, with a weak D call TRBD1 (5 bases). V was clipped by 7 bases and J by 0 bases, with 19 bases between them. From germline, CDR1 is LNHDA and CDR2 SQIVND (reference sequence). The CDR3 is 17 amino acids. This CDR3 reads CASNSRNGAPSNQPQHF. CDR3 coding DNA: TGTGCCAGTAATAGTCGGAATGGGGCTCCTAGCAATCAGCCCCAGCATTTT.

This rearrangement joins TRBV10-1 to TRBJ2-1; no definite D call. Germline loops: CDR1 WNHNN, CDR2 SYGVQD (reference sequence). Trimming removed 6 bases at V and 0 bases at J, with 18 bases between. The CDR3 consists of 17 residues. In DNA form, the CDR3 reads TGCGCCAGCAGGTCAGGAAACGGCGCCAGCTCCTACAATGAGCAGTTCTTC. Amino acids: CASRSGNGASSYNEQFF.

This clone has a handful of counts. The rearrangement joins TRBV13 to TRBJ2-2; D uncertain. Trimming removed 7 bases from V and 1 base from J, with 10 bases in between. Looked up from germline, CDR1 is PRHDT and CDR2 is FYEKMQ (reference sequence). The CDR3 sequence is 14 residues long. CDR3 in amino acids: CASTPSLNTGELFF. Written as DNA, the CDR3 is TGTGCCAGCACTCCCTCCTTGAACACCGGGGAGCTGTTTTTT.

J is TRBJ2-2 and V is TRBV28; TRBD1 matches 8 bases. This CDR3 is built from 18 residues. V gave up 6 bases and J gave up 5 bases; unmatched junction bases: 17. From germline, CDR1 is MDHEN and CDR2 SYDVKM. The CDR3 nucleotides are TGTGCCAGCAGGTCCCCTCAGGGGGCAGGGGGGAAAACCGGGGAGCTGTTTTTT. This codes for CASRSPQGAGGKTGELFF.

This clone has a handful of counts. The CDR3 bases are TGTGCCAGCAGCGTCGGGGTCTTCACAGATACGCAGTATTTT. Translating it yields CASSVGVFTDTQYF. V and J are TRBV7-9 and TRBJ2-3; the D gene is possibly TRBD2 (5 bases). Deletions cut 5 bases from V and 2 bases from J, with 11 bases between. Per the germline V gene, CDR1 is SEHNR and CDR2 is FQNEAQ (reference sequence). The CDR3 runs to 14 residues.

The chain combines TRBV28 with TRBJ1-2; TRBD1 aligns across 8 bases. From germline, CDR1 is MDHEN and CDR2 SYDVKM. After removal of 6 bases from V and 8 bases from J, the junction contained 8 bases not matched to a gene. The CDR3 loop spans 13 amino acids. The CDR3 here is CASRLLDREGYTF. The CDR3 DNA is TGTGCCAGCAGACTATTGGACAGGGAAGGCTACACCTTC.

This clone was counted a single time. The CDR3: CASSARRGQALSGNTIYF. CDR3 sequence (DNA): TGTGCCAGCAGCGCCCGGCGGGGGCAGGCGCTCTCTGGAAACACCATATATTTT. The rearrangement uses TRBV21-1 and TRBJ1-3. TRBV21-1 is a pseudogene. The CDR3 extends over 18 amino acids.

Only a few counts were recorded for this clone. This chain uses TRBV2 with TRBJ1-5; no definite D call. The CDR3 runs to 14 residues. Germline values: CDR1 SNHLY, CDR2 FYNNEI. V was shortened by 8 bases and J by 6 bases, with 17 bases between the two germline ends. CDR3 sequence reads: CASGRSDSGQPQHF. The CDR3 nucleotides read TGTGCCAGCGGAAGATCTGATTCGGGTCAGCCCCAGCATTTT. The full variable domain, its missing parts supplied by reference TRBV2 and TRBJ1-5, is EPEVTQTPSHQVTQMGQEVILRCVPISNHLYFYWYRQILGQKVEFLVSFYNNEISEKSEIFDDQFSVERPDGSNFTLKIRSTKLEDSAMYFCASGRSDSGQPQHFGDGTRLSIL.

CDR3 loop: CASSPREGKNTEAFF. The CDR3 DNA follows: TGTGCCAGCTCACCACGGGAGGGAAAGAACACTGAAGCTTTCTTT. The chain employs TRBV18 and TRBJ1-1; D uncertain. The V and J ends lost 1 base and 1 base respectively, with 10 bases between them. The CDR3 runs 15 residues. Germline-derived CDR1 and CDR2 are KGHSH and LQKENI.

The CDR3 is CASSFGLAASTDTQYF. CDR3 in DNA: TGTGCCAGCAGCTTTGGACTAGCGGCTAGCACAGATACGCAGTATTTT. The rearrangement links TRBV7-9 to TRBJ2-3; 10 nucleotides line up with TRBD2. The V and J ends lost 3 bases and 0 bases, in that order; junction bases with no gene match: 3. The germline CDR1 and CDR2 sequences are SEHNR and FQNEAQ (reference sequence). This CDR3 is 16 amino acids long.

The rearrangement links TRBV5-4 to TRBJ1-1, with a tentative D call TRBD1 (6 bases). Germline loops: CDR1 SGHNT, CDR2 YYREEE (reference sequence). V shed 4 bases and J shed 8 bases, with 12 bases lying between them. The CDR3 is made up of 12 amino acids. CDR3 sequence: CASSLGGPEAFF. In DNA, the CDR3 is TGTGCCAGCAGCCTAGGGGGTCCGGAAGCTTTCTTT.

Points on this clone: This same CDR3 is encoded by further DNA sequences in the sample. V and J are TRBV27 and TRBJ1-1, with no clear D. Germline V lookup: CDR1 MNHEY, CDR2 SMNVEV (reference sequence). Trimming took off 3 bases at V and 5 bases at J, with 7 bases between the two ends. The CDR3 covers 12 residues. The CDR3: CASSFRGTEAFF. CDR3 bases: TGTGCCAGCAGTTTCAGAGGGACTGAAGCTTTCTTT.

This clone was seen once. This chain uses TRBV7-2 with TRBJ2-7; D is ambiguous. Germline V gives CDR1 SGHTA, CDR2 FQGNSA. There are 15 residues in the CDR3. Trimming cost V 1 base and J 3 bases, with 13 bases left between them. CDR3 sequence: CASSLGAVGVYEQYF. CDR3 in DNA: TGTGCCAGCAGCTTAGGGGCTGTGGGCGTCTACGAGCAGTACTTC.

The chain recombines TRBV29-1 with TRBJ1-5, with 7 bases that match TRBD1. The V segment lost 6 bases and the J segment 9 bases; nucleotides outside the gene matches: 11. CDR3 size: 13 residues. CDR1 is SQVTM and CDR2 is ANQGSEA in the germline V gene. As DNA, the CDR3 is TGCAGCGTGGGACAGTCTATAGCAGGGCCCCAGCATTTT. Translating gives CSVGQSIAGPQHF.

This chain uses TRBV2 with TRBJ1-1, with D possibly TRBD1 on 5 matching bases. In germline, CDR1 is SNHLY, CDR2 FYNNEI. The germline V and J ends were trimmed by 7 bases and 1 base, with 19 bases remaining between them. The CDR3 is 16 residues long. The CDR3 coding sequence is TGTGCCAGCACCCTGGACACATGGATACCGAACACTGAAGCTTTCTTT. It codes for CASTLDTWIPNTEAFF.

This clone was counted a single time. The chain couples TRBV19 to TRBJ2-5; tentatively, D is TRBD1 (5 bases). The DNA end favors TRBJ2-7, so the J call may be wrong. Germline CDR1 LNHDA, CDR2 SQIVND (reference sequence). CDR3 length: 13 residues. CDR3 amino acids: CATQGDNSYEQYF. In DNA, the CDR3 is TGTGCCACTCAGGGCGACAACTCCTACGAGCAGTACTTC.

This clone was picked up one time. The V and J genes are TRBV5-1 and TRBJ2-1; weak D call: TRBD1 (5 bases). This CDR3 region has 15 residues. V gave up 0 bases and J gave up 1 base, with 8 bases separating them. From germline, CDR1 is SGHRS and CDR2 YFSETQ. Written as DNA, the CDR3 is TGCGCCAGCAGCTTGGAGGGGCAATCCTACAATGAGCAGTTCTTC. This encodes CASSLEGQSYNEQFF.

The J gene is TRBJ2-7, the V gene TRBV27; TRBD2 matches at 12 bases. Trimming cost V 10 bases and J 5 bases; bases outside gene matches: 18. The germline gives CDR1 MNHEY, CDR2 SMNVEV (reference sequence). The length of the CDR3 is 17 residues. The CDR3 DNA sequence: TGTGCCACGCCACAGGCCGTAGGACTAGCGGGAAAAGACGAGCAGTACTTC. Translation: CATPQAVGLAGKDEQYF.